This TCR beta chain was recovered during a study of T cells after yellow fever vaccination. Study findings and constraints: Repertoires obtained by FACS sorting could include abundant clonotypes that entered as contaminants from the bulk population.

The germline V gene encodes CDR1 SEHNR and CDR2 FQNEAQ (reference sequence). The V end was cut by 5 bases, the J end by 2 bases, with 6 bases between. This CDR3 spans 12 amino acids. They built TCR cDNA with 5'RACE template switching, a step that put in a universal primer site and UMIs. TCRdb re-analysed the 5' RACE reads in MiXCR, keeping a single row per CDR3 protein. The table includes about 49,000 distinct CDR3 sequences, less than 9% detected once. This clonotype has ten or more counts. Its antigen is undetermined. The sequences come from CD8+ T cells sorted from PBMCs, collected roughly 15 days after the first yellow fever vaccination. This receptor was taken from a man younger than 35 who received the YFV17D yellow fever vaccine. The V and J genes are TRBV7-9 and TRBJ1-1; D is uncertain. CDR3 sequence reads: CASSVGNTEAFF. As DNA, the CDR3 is TGTGCCAGCAGCGTGGGAAACACTGAAGCTTTCTTT.